Sequencing of this TCR beta chain was carried out in a study of blood T cell repertoires in COVID-19. Study-wide context: Sample material is recorded as cDNA or gDNA derived from T cells, B-cell-depleted T cells, or PBMCs.

Germline V gives CDR1 MNHEY, CDR2 SMNVEV (reference sequence). The CDR3 has 16 residues. After removal of 1 base from V and 8 bases from J, the junction contained 6 bases not matched to a gene. Assay: immunoSEQ multiplex PCR; the TCRdb copy retains only in-frame clones and omits some. Of 55,000 to 80,000 clones in the sample, just over 90% were seen once. The source is a human donor in a cohort sampled during active COVID-19. The rearrangement joins TRBV27 to TRBJ2-1; TRBD1 agrees at 12 bases. Sequenced: peripheral blood. The CDR3 spells CASSLYWGQGADEQFF. The CDR3 nucleotides are TGTGCCAGCAGTTTATATTGGGGACAGGGGGCTGATGAGCAGTTCTTC.